Listed here are 11 T cell receptor beta chains from one sample, sequenced in a study of T cell responses to AZD1222 COVID-19 vaccine. The assay was immunoSEQ multiplex PCR, and TCRdb's table has in-frame clones only and misses some. The sample lists over 100,000 clones, about nine tenths occurring once. The sequenced sample was peripheral blood, obtained on day 0 of AZD1222 vaccination. All receptors come from an adult in good health.

The rearrangement uses TRBV28 and TRBJ2-7; 9 nucleotides line up with TRBD2. The CDR3 length is 18 residues. Germline CDR1 MDHEN, CDR2 SYDVKM. V lost 7 bases, J lost 2 bases, and 18 bases stayed unmatched. The CDR3 region has the DNA TGTGCCAGCATTCCCGGACCGAACCGAGCGGGGGGAACCTACGAGCAGTACTTC. Its protein product is CASIPGPNRAGGTYEQYF.

This chain links TRBV3-1 (or the pseudogene TRBV3-2) with TRBJ2-1; 7 positions match TRBD2. The CDR3 has 16 amino acids. The trim removed 2 bases at V and 0 bases at J, leaving 4 bases unmatched. In germline, CDR1 is LGHDT, CDR2 YNNKEL (reference sequence). CDR3 coding DNA: TGTGCCAGCAGCCAACTGGCGGGAGTCTCCTACAATGAGCAGTTCTTC. Translation: CASSQLAGVSYNEQFF.

The chain recombines TRBV15 with TRBJ2-1; D gene uncertain. Germline V gene data show CDR1 as LNHNV and CDR2 as YYDKDF (reference sequence). The length of the CDR3 is 16 residues. Trimming removed 0 bases from V and 0 bases from J, with 9 bases in between. The CDR3 coding sequence is TGTGCCACCAGCAGAGAGACACGAAGCTCCTACAATGAGCAGTTCTTC. Translation gives CATSRETRSSYNEQFF.

The chain couples TRBV5-1 to TRBJ2-2; 10 bases line up with TRBD2. The length of the CDR3 is 15 residues. The V gene's germline CDR1 is SGHRS and CDR2 YFSETQ. V shed 2 bases, J shed 6 bases, and the junction held 4 bases outside the gene matches. The CDR3 DNA reads TGCGCCAGCAGCTTAGAGCTAGCGGGGGCCGGGGAGCTGTTTTTT. It is translated as CASSLELAGAGELFF.

V usage is TRBV19 and J usage is TRBJ2-2, with TRBD1 matching over 7 bases. The V and J ends lost 4 bases and 5 bases, in that order; junction bases with no gene match: 10. CDR3 length equals 16 residues. Germline loops: CDR1 LNHDA, CDR2 SQIVND (reference sequence). CDR3 coding DNA: TGTGCCAGTAGTACCCGGGACAGTCTGAGGACCGGGGAGCTGTTTTTT. Its translation is CASSTRDSLRTGELFF.

The chain recombines TRBV5-4 with TRBJ2-1, with unresolved D. The germline V gene has CDR1 SGHNT and CDR2 YYREEE (reference sequence). The CDR3 spans 13 residues. Trimming shortened V by 0 bases and J by 5 bases, and 6 bases separated the two germline ends. The DNA of the CDR3 is TGTGCCAGCAGCTTGGCCGCTCACAATGAGCAGTTCTTC. Protein: CASSLAAHNEQFF. Full variable domain (outside the CDR3, taken from reference TRBV5-4 and TRBJ2-1): ETGVTQSPTHLIKTRGQQVTLRCSSQSGHNTVSWYQQALGQGPQFIFQYYREEENGRGNFPPRFSGLQFPNYSSELNVNALELDDSALYLCASSLAAHNEQFFGPGTRLTVL.

The rearrangement links TRBV19 to TRBJ1-6; D unresolved. Trimming removed 5 bases from V and 5 bases from J, with 10 bases in between. The CDR3 totals 14 residues. In germline, CDR1 is LNHDA, CDR2 SQIVND (reference sequence). The CDR3 protein is CASSPQGHNSPLHF. The CDR3 nucleotides read TGTGCCAGTAGTCCCCAAGGACATAATTCACCCCTCCACTTT. The entire variable domain, with the rest obtained from reference TRBV19 and TRBJ1-6, is as follows: DGGITQSPKYLFRKEGQNVTLSCEQNLNHDAMYWYRQDPGQGLRLIYYSQIVNDFQKGDIAEGYSVSREKKESFPLTVTSAQKNPTAFYLCASSPQGHNSPLHFGNGTRLTVT.

The V call is TRBV6-5, the J call TRBJ2-3; 11 nucleotides agree with TRBD2. Germline V gene data show CDR1 as MNHEY and CDR2 as SVGAGI. The CDR3 has 15 residues. The V gene end was trimmed by 5 bases and the J gene end by 6 bases; junction bases not matched to a gene: 7. The CDR3 bases are TGTGCCAGCAGTCCACTACTAGCGGGGGCCGATACGCAGTATTTT. Its protein is CASSPLLAGADTQYF.

This clone occurred once. V and J are TRBV19 and TRBJ2-7; D gene unclear. The CDR3 is 13 residues long. The ends were cut back, 6 bases at V and 0 bases at J, with 9 bases in the middle. Germline V gene data show CDR1 as LNHDA and CDR2 as SQIVND (reference sequence). The CDR3 is CASSSGGSYEQYF. The CDR3 coding sequence is TGTGCCAGTAGCTCCGGTGGCTCCTACGAGCAGTACTTC.

CDR3 residues: CSASPDPLGNEQFF. Written as DNA, the CDR3 is TGCAGTGCTAGTCCTGACCCCCTGGGCAATGAGCAGTTCTTC. The chain recombines TRBV20-1 with TRBJ2-1; no clear D. This CDR3 has 14 residues. Germline-derived CDR1 and CDR2 are DFQATT and SNEGSKA (reference sequence). V was shortened by 3 bases and J by 6 bases, with 15 bases between the two germline ends.

This chain's CDR3 is CASSYSHRDGETQYF. Here the CDR3 DNA reads TGTGCCAGCAGTTACTCCCACAGGGACGGAGAGACCCAGTACTTC. V is TRBV6-5 and J is TRBJ2-5; TRBD1 might be the D (6 bases). The V end lost 0 bases, the J end lost 4 bases, and 12 bases lay between the germline ends. CDR1 is MNHEY and CDR2 is SVGAGI in the germline V gene. The CDR3 runs 15 residues.